This note documents a single T cell receptor (beta chain) sequence. Produced via immunoSEQ multiplex PCR; TCRdb's table is partial and in-frame only. The sample records fewer than 250,000 clones, nearly 90% being singletons. This entry is derived from a study of blood T cell repertoires in COVID-19. About the research overall: In each case, the material was cDNA or gDNA derived from T cells, B-cell-depleted T cells, or PBMCs.

CDR1 MNHEY and CDR2 SVGAGI come from the germline V gene. CDR3 size: 15 residues. After removal of 0 bases from V and 2 bases from J, the junction contained 4 bases not matched to a gene. All exposed participants met a person with COVID-19 within 2 weeks before entering the study. The TCR originated in a man aged 25 to 40 who had been exposed to COVID-19. The sample was PBMCs or T cells enriched from blood (not recorded which). The rearrangement links TRBV6-5 to TRBJ2-7; 7 bases are shared with TRBD2. The CDR3 DNA follows: TGTGCCAGCAGTTACTCCATACGGGGGGCCTACGAGCAGTACTTC. This encodes CASSYSIRGAYEQYF.